The 23 T cell receptor beta chains below were found in one sample sequenced in a study of T-cell reconstitution after alpha-beta-depleted transplantation in children. Unique molecular identifiers were incorporated during preparation of the TCRbeta library. MiXCR, applied by TCRdb to the PCR reads, yields one record per CDR3 protein. This table has over 120,000 distinct CDR3 sequences, 7.5% to 9% appearing once. The source was PBMCs, mostly from graft donor cells, collected 180 days after TCRalphabeta/CD19-depleted stem cell transplant. Receptors were obtained from a female patient aged 2-10 years who had a stem cell transplant for congenital amegakaryocytic thrombocytopenia, so the T cells may come from the graft donor.

In its sample, this clonotype was seen many times. CDR3 DNA sequence: TGTGCCAGCAGTTGGAGCTTTGCGGGAGTTGTCGGGGAGCTGTTTTTT. It specifies CASSWSFAGVVGELFF. The chain carries TRBV12-3 or TRBV12-4 and TRBJ2-2; 7 positions match TRBD2. This CDR3 comprises 16 residues. The V segment lost 4 bases and the J segment 7 bases; nucleotides outside the gene matches: 12.

Ten or more counts support this clonotype. The CDR3 spells CASGKQGDTDTQYF. CDR3 sequence (DNA): TGTGCCAGCGGGAAACAGGGGGACACAGATACGCAGTATTTT. The chain has TRBV28 and TRBJ2-3; 8 nucleotides line up with TRBD1. The CDR3 is 14 amino acids. Germline V gene lookup returns CDR1 MDHEN and CDR2 SYDVKM. The V gene end was trimmed by 8 bases and the J gene end by 2 bases; junction bases not matched to a gene: 6.

This clonotype was counted many times. The rearrangement links TRBV20-1 to TRBJ2-7; D not resolved. In germline, CDR1 is DFQATT, CDR2 SNEGSKA (reference sequence). V was cut by 3 bases and J by 0 bases, with 9 bases left in between. This CDR3 is built from 13 residues. CDR3 amino acids: CSASETGSYEQYF. CDR3 coding DNA: TGCAGTGCTAGCGAAACCGGCTCCTACGAGCAGTACTTC.

This clonotype was seen repeatedly, ten times or more. The gene calls are TRBV7-2 and TRBJ1-1; D possibly corresponds to TRBD1 (5 bases). The V gene's germline CDR1 is SGHTA and CDR2 FQGNSA. The CDR3 consists of 14 residues. Trimming took off 6 bases at V and 5 bases at J, with 16 bases between the two ends. The CDR3 DNA reads as TGTGCCAGCAGTTTGAGCCAGGGTTATACTGAAGCTTTCTTT. Amino acids: CASSLSQGYTEAFF.

The chain is built from TRBV6-1 and TRBJ1-1, with D tentatively TRBD1 (6 bases). Germline V gives CDR1 MNHNS, CDR2 SASEGT. V lost 7 bases and J lost 3, with 18 bases in between. This CDR3 has 15 residues. CDR3 coding DNA: TGTGCCAGCACTCAAAGGGGGGGTGAACACACTGAAGCTTTCTTT. The encoded protein is CASTQRGGEHTEAFF.

Turning to this clonotype: Being one base from a much bigger clone, this may be a read error. In DNA form, the CDR3 reads TGCAGCGTTGAGCGTAGGGCGGGGAGGCAGTTCTTC. Protein product: CSVERRAGRQFF. The genes are TRBV29-1 and TRBJ2-1, with TRBD2 as a possible D gene (6 bases). Germline loops: CDR1 SQVTM, CDR2 ANQGSEA. This CDR3 has 12 residues. Trimming stripped 3 bases from V and 12 bases from J, with 15 bases between.

This clonotype was recorded a few times. The rearrangement uses TRBV20-1 and TRBJ1-4; tentatively, D is TRBD1 (6 bases). V lost 0 bases, J lost 6 bases, and 14 bases lay in between. The germline CDR1 and CDR2 sequences are DFQATT and SNEGSKA (reference sequence). The CDR3 covers 15 residues. This CDR3 reads CSARDPFRGDEKLFF. The CDR3 DNA is TGCAGTGCTAGAGATCCTTTTAGGGGGGATGAAAAACTGTTTTTT.

This clonotype was recorded at least ten times. V is TRBV7-8 and J is TRBJ1-4; D uncertain. Deletions cut 1 base from V and 5 bases from J, with 5 bases between. The CDR3 consists of 13 residues. CDR1 SGHVS and CDR2 FQNEAQ come from the germline V gene. The CDR3 here is CASSLVQNEKLFF. The DNA of the CDR3 is TGTGCCAGCAGCTTAGTTCAAAATGAAAAACTGTTTTTT.

This clonotype occurred a few times. The rearrangement joins TRBV7-6 to TRBJ1-2, with D possibly matching TRBD1 (5 bases). The V gene's germline CDR1 is SGHVS and CDR2 FNYEAQ. This CDR3 is built from 13 residues. Trimming took 2 bases from V and 6 from J, leaving 10 bases between them. This CDR3 reads CASSLRQSDGYTF. CDR3 coding DNA: TGTGCCAGCAGCTTACGACAGTCAGATGGCTACACCTTC.

In its sample, this clonotype was seen many times. The V call is TRBV28, the J call TRBJ2-7, with 7 bases identical to TRBD1. Germline V gene data show CDR1 as MDHEN and CDR2 as SYDVKM. CDR3 length: 14 residues. The ends lost 6 bases at V and 5 bases at J; junction bases unmatched: 10. CDR3 nucleotides: TGTGCCAGCAGGTTTATGGGGACAGTCCACGAGCAGTACTTC. It codes for CASRFMGTVHEQYF.

The chain links TRBV4-1 to TRBJ2-1, with D perhaps being TRBD1 or TRBD2 (5 bases each). Between the trimmed V and J ends, which lost 3 bases and 10 bases, there was a span of 19 bases. Germline-derived CDR1 and CDR2 are MGHRA and YSYEKL. The CDR3 is 15 amino acids. CDR3 residues: CASSHPYRDRGEQFF. The CDR3 bases are TGCGCCAGCAGCCATCCCTACCGGGACCGGGGCGAGCAGTTCTTC.

This clonotype was recorded at least ten times. The rearrangement links TRBV18 to TRBJ2-2, with 8 positions matching TRBD2. CDR3 length equals 15 residues. J lost 0 bases, V lost 3 bases, and 0 bases had no gene match. Per the germline V gene, CDR1 is KGHSH and CDR2 is LQKENI. CDR3 in amino acids: CASSPGLANTGELFF. The CDR3 DNA reads TGTGCCAGCTCACCGGGACTAGCGAACACCGGGGAGCTGTTTTTT.

The chain couples TRBV5-1 to TRBJ2-7; D remains ambiguous. This CDR3 is 12 amino acids long. Looked up from germline, CDR1 is SGHRS and CDR2 is YFSETQ. V lost 5 bases and J lost 3, with 9 bases in between. The DNA for the CDR3 is TGCGCCAGCAGGGACCTTGGCTACGAGCAGTACTTC. Protein sequence: CASRDLGYEQYF.

This clonotype was seen a few times. The rearrangement uses TRBV12-3 or TRBV12-4 and TRBJ1-5, with D perhaps matching TRBD1 (6 bases). V was clipped by 8 bases and J by 5 bases, with 16 bases between them. The CDR3 contains 14 residues. CDR3 loop: CASGGASPYQPQHF. For the CDR3, the DNA is TGTGCCAGCGGGGGGGCTAGCCCGTATCAGCCCCAGCATTTT.

This clonotype turned up a few times. The chain couples TRBV30 to TRBJ2-3, with 14 bases matching TRBD2. V was pared by 3 bases and J by 4 bases, with 3 bases of the junction left unmatched. This CDR3 is built from 15 residues. The V gene's germline CDR1 is GTSNPN and CDR2 SVGIG (reference sequence). CDR3 nucleotides: TGTGCCTGGAGACAGACTAGCGGGAGGGCAGATACGCAGTATTTT. Translated, it gives CAWRQTSGRADTQYF.

This clonotype occurred many times. This chain links TRBV5-1 with TRBJ2-5; D might be TRBD2 (5 bases). The V and J ends lost 3 bases and 1 base respectively, with 13 bases between them. Germline CDR1 reads SGHRS; CDR2 reads YFSETQ. The CDR3 is made up of 15 amino acids. The CDR3 loop is CASSWGVGVQETQYF. Written as DNA, the CDR3 is TGCGCCAGCAGCTGGGGAGTCGGGGTCCAAGAGACCCAGTACTTC.

This clonotype was recorded at least ten times. J is TRBJ1-1 and V is TRBV4-2; D call uncertain. The V gene's germline CDR1 is LGHNA and CDR2 YNFKEQ. The CDR3 spans 15 residues. Trimming removed 0 bases at V and 2 bases at J, with 10 bases between. This CDR3 is CASSQEGLSNTEAFF. The CDR3 DNA reads TGTGCCAGCAGCCAAGAGGGTCTGAGTAACACTGAAGCTTTCTTT.

The chain couples TRBV20-1 to TRBJ2-1; D is uncertain. This CDR3 spans 12 amino acids. V was shortened by 3 bases and J by 8 bases, with 11 bases between the two germline ends. Germline values: CDR1 DFQATT, CDR2 SNEGSKA (reference sequence). For the CDR3, the DNA is TGCAGTGCTAGGGCCTGGGGTTATGAGCAGTTCTTC. Protein: CSARAWGYEQFF.

This clonotype occurred many times. The CDR3 is CASSASNEQFF. Here the CDR3 DNA reads TGTGCCAGCAGCGCAAGCAATGAGCAGTTCTTC. J is TRBJ2-1 and V is TRBV3-1, with no clear D. The CDR3 is made up of 11 amino acids. The germline CDR1 and CDR2 sequences are LGHDT and YNNKEL (reference sequence). Trimming shortened V by 5 bases and J by 6 bases, and 5 bases separated the two germline ends.

Only a few counts were recorded for this clonotype. This sequence joins TRBV5-1 and TRBJ1-2; D gene uncertain. The germline V gene has CDR1 SGHRS and CDR2 YFSETQ. The CDR3 contains 13 residues. Trimming pared 0 bases from V and 6 bases from J, leaving 9 bases between. CDR3: CASSLGVGDGYTF. The CDR3 DNA reads TGCGCCAGCAGCTTGGGAGTGGGCGATGGCTACACCTTC.

The gene calls are TRBV20-1 and TRBJ2-3; a possible D gene is TRBD2 (6 bases). Germline V gene sequence: CDR1 DFQATT, CDR2 SNEGSKA (reference sequence). This CDR3 spans 13 amino acids. The ends were cut back, 5 bases at V and 6 bases at J, with 15 bases in the middle. In DNA, the CDR3 is TGCAGTGCTGGGGCGGGGCCCGGGGATACGCAGTATTTT. This codes for CSAGAGPGDTQYF.

This clonotype was observed many times. V gene TRBV7-6 combines with J gene TRBJ2-7; no firm D call. Germline CDR1 is SGHVS and CDR2 is FNYEAQ. This CDR3 has 15 amino acids. The V end was cut by 4 bases, the J end by 2 bases, with 15 bases between. The CDR3 here is CASSSGRPPAYEQYF. The CDR3 DNA reads TGTGCCAGCAGCTCGGGTCGACCGCCCGCCTACGAGCAGTACTTC.

The chain couples TRBV18 to TRBJ1-1; a weak D match, TRBD1 (5 bases). This CDR3 contains 13 residues. V lost 3 bases and J lost 1, with 6 bases in between. Germline values: CDR1 KGHSH, CDR2 LQKENI. CDR3 DNA sequence: TGTGCCAGCTCACCGGACAAGAACACTGAAGCTTTCTTT. It codes for CASSPDKNTEAFF.